Shown below are 12 T cell receptor beta chains from a single sample sequenced in a study of cytomegalovirus exposure and HLA in healthy donors. It was with 60 Vbeta and 13 Jbeta primers that the PCR ran. Using immunoSEQ multiplex PCR, the repertoire was profiled, and TCRdb retains in-frame clones only, with some absent. The sample lists roughly 100,000 clones; about 80% were seen once. Sequenced input: PBMCs. The origin of the receptors is a female donor in good health and CMV-seropositive.

The V gene is TRBV10-3, the J gene TRBJ2-1; 7 bases map to TRBD2. This CDR3 contains 15 residues. Germline V CDR1 and CDR2: ENHRY, SYGVKD. V shed 0 bases and J 9 bases; nucleotides not matched to a gene: 8. The CDR3 DNA reads as TGTGCCATCAGTGAGTCCGGACTAGGGGTTACTGAGCAGTTCTTC. Translating gives CAISESGLGVTEQFF.

The genes are TRBV5-5 and TRBJ1-1; 8 positions match TRBD1. Germline V CDR1 and CDR2: SGHKS, YYEKEE (reference sequence). Trimming took 4 bases from V and 2 from J; bases not matched to a gene: 4. The CDR3 runs 14 residues. The CDR3 DNA sequence: TGTGCCAGCAGCACGACAGGGGCTAACACTGAAGCTTTCTTT. Its protein product is CASSTTGANTEAFF.

Only a few counts were recorded for this clone. The chain links TRBV28 to TRBJ1-1; 9 nucleotides align to TRBD1. V dropped 5 bases and J dropped 1; count of bases not matched to a gene: 8. Germline V gene lookup returns CDR1 MDHEN and CDR2 SYDVKM. CDR3 size: 16 residues. CDR3 residues: CASSTPGQGPNTEAFF. CDR3 DNA: TGTGCCAGCAGTACCCCGGGACAGGGTCCGAACACTGAAGCTTTCTTT.

On this clone itself: A read error may produce the germline difference seen at one junction end. The chain uses TRBV7-7 and TRBJ2-2; 7 nucleotides agree with TRBD1. Looked up from germline, CDR1 is SSHAT and CDR2 is FNYEAQ (reference sequence). This CDR3 contains 15 residues. The CDR3 reads CASSTQGLTTGELFF. In DNA, the CDR3 is TGTGCTAGCAGCACACAGGGGTTGACCACCGGGGAGCTGTTTTTT.

V is TRBV6-5 and J is TRBJ1-2; a weak D match, TRBD1 (6 bases). The germline V gene has CDR1 MNHEY and CDR2 SVGAGI. Trimming cost V 8 bases and J 2 bases, with 9 bases left between them. The CDR3 spans 12 residues. In DNA, the CDR3 is TGTGCCAGCGTCGGGACAAACTATGGCTACACCTTC. Its protein product is CASVGTNYGYTF.

V and J are TRBV6-6 and TRBJ2-1, with 12 positions matching TRBD2. The germline gives CDR1 MNHNY, CDR2 SVGAGI (reference sequence). Germline trimming cut 2 bases from V and 7 bases from J; bases unmatched to any gene: 0. The CDR3 sequence is 14 residues long. CDR3 region: CASSYTSGGNEQFF. The CDR3 nucleotides read TGTGCCAGCAGTTACACTAGCGGGGGGAATGAGCAGTTCTTC.

The rearrangement links TRBV28 to TRBJ2-1, with 8 bases identical to TRBD2. The V segment lost 5 bases and the J segment 4 bases; nucleotides outside the gene matches: 1. The germline CDR1 and CDR2 sequences are MDHEN and SYDVKM. The CDR3 loop spans 13 amino acids. The CDR3, as DNA: TGTGCCAGCAGTCTAGCGGGTTACAATGAGCAGTTCTTC. Its protein product is CASSLAGYNEQFF.

This clone was seen once. CDR3 DNA: TGTGCCAGTAACTCACCGGGACTAGCGGGAGGGGGGTGGTTCTTC. It encodes CASNSPGLAGGGWFF. This sequence joins TRBV19 and TRBJ2-1, with TRBD2 matching over 16 bases. Trimming took 7 bases from V and 15 from J; bases not matched to a gene: 12. The CDR3 contains 15 residues. CDR1 LNHDA and CDR2 SQIVND come from the germline V gene (reference sequence).

The CDR3 region is CASSVWDRGTAGNTIYF. The CDR3 coding sequence is TGTGCCAGCAGCGTTTGGGACAGGGGGACGGCGGGAAACACCATATATTTT. V and J are TRBV9 and TRBJ1-3; 11 nucleotides agree with TRBD1. The V gene's germline CDR1 is SGDLS and CDR2 YYNGEE. The CDR3 covers 17 residues. The J segment lost 4 bases and the V segment lost 2 bases, leaving 8 bases of the junction unmatched. Together with reference TRBV9 and TRBJ1-3, the CDR3 gives the full variable domain: DSGVTQTPKHLITATGQRVTLRCSPRSGDLSVYWYQQSLDQGLQFLIQYYNGEERAKGNILERFSAQQFPDLHSELNLSSLELGDSALYFCASSVWDRGTAGNTIYFGEGSWLTVV.

The chain employs TRBV7-2 and TRBJ2-3; D ambiguous. The V and J ends lost 1 base and 6 bases respectively, with 14 bases between them. CDR1 is SGHTA and CDR2 is FQGNSA in the germline V gene. This CDR3 comprises 15 residues. Here the CDR3 DNA reads TGTGCCAGCAGCTTAGGTTGGAGAATGAGTGATACGCAGTATTTT. This sequence encodes CASSLGWRMSDTQYF. Looking up the rest from reference TRBV7-2 and TRBJ2-3 gives the full variable domain: GAGVSQSPSNKVTEKGKDVELRCDPISGHTALYWYRQSLGQGLEFLIYFQGNSAPDKSGLPSDRFSAERTGGSVSTLTIQRTQQEDSAVYLCASSLGWRMSDTQYFGPGTRLTVL.

The gene calls are TRBV6-1 and TRBJ1-5; no definite D call. The CDR3 runs to 15 residues. Germline V gives CDR1 MNHNS, CDR2 SASEGT. V lost 6 bases, J lost 0 bases, and 12 bases lay in between. The CDR3 loop is CASRLQFYSNQPQHF. In DNA form, the CDR3 reads TGTGCCAGCAGGTTACAGTTCTATAGCAATCAGCCCCAGCATTTT.

This clone was found a few times. The rearrangement joins TRBV30 to TRBJ2-1, with TRBD1 matching over 11 bases. V was pared by 0 bases and J by 3 bases, with 1 base of the junction left unmatched. Germline CDR1 and CDR2: GTSNPN and SVGIG (reference sequence). This CDR3 has 15 residues. The CDR3 bases are TGTGCCTGGAGTGTAGGGACAGGGGGCTACAATGAGCAGTTCTTC. Its translation is CAWSVGTGGYNEQFF.